These T cell receptor beta chains were read from a single sample in a study of blood T cell repertoires in COVID-19. Method: immunoSEQ multiplex PCR; TCRdb's copy keeps in-frame clones and lacks some. The table shows 95,000 to 150,000 clones, with less than 90% occurring only once. The specimen was peripheral blood. The receptors originated from a woman aged 80 or over with acute or convalescent COVID-19. Both conserved end residues are part of each CDR3. D genes are given only for firm matches. Size is omitted from some rows. Given values are once, few, many or a class for expanded clones.

cdr3_aa cdr3_nt j_call cdr3_length d_call clone_size v_call
CASSPKQGMNTEAFF TGTGCCAGCAGCCCAAAACAGGGCATGAACACTGAAGCTTTCTTT TRBJ1-1 15 - - TRBV7-9
CASSPAGTLSYEQYF TGTGCCAGCAGCCCAGCCGGGACACTCTCCTACGAGCAGTACTTC TRBJ2-7 15 - - TRBV3-1/TRBV3-2
CSVEETLATEAFF TGCAGCGTTGAAGAAACCCTAGCCACTGAAGCTTTCTTT TRBJ1-1 13 - - TRBV29-1
CASSEGSYNEQFF TGTGCCAGCAGCGAGGGCTCCTACAATGAGCAGTTCTTC TRBJ2-1 13 - - TRBV3-1/TRBV3-2
CASSLRETYNEQFF TGTGCCAGCAGCTTGAGGGAGACCTACAATGAGCAGTTCTTC TRBJ2-1 14 - - TRBV5-6
CASSERGSGYNEQFF TGTGCCAGCAGTGAACGGGGTAGCGGGTACAATGAGCAGTTCTTC TRBJ2-1 15 TRBD2 - TRBV2
CASSLGASGTGELFF TGTGCCAGCAGCCTCGGGGCTAGCGGGACCGGGGAGCTGTTTTTT TRBJ2-2 15 TRBD2 once TRBV7-9
CSATRDSEAFF TGCAGTGCAACGAGGGATTCTGAAGCTTTCTTT TRBJ1-1 11 - few TRBV20-1
CSASGLRGFNEQFF TGCAGTGCTAGTGGCCTAAGGGGGTTCAATGAGCAGTTCTTC TRBJ2-1 14 - - TRBV20-1
CASSVERNQPQHF TGTGCCAGCAGCGTAGAGCGCAATCAGCCCCAGCATTTT TRBJ1-5 13 - - TRBV7-8
CASSFSRLGLIQETQYF TGTGCCAGCAGCTTTTCTCGACTAGGTTTAATTCAAGAGACCCAGTACTTC TRBJ2-5 17 - - TRBV12-1
CASRSGTSFSGNTIYF TGTGCCAGCAGGTCCGGGACTTCATTCTCTGGAAACACCATATATTTT TRBJ1-3 16 - - TRBV7-9
CASSLAGRGVVDTQYF TGCGCCAGCAGCTTGGCCGGCAGGGGGGTCGTAGATACGCAGTATTTT TRBJ2-3 16 - - TRBV5-1
CATSRGGQGNTEAFF TGTGCCACCAGCAGAGGCGGACAGGGGAACACTGAAGCTTTCTTT TRBJ1-1 15 TRBD1 - TRBV15
CSVTGYGYTF TGCAGCGTTACCGGCTATGGCTACACCTTC TRBJ1-2 10 - few TRBV29-1
CASSLVGLVSTDTQYF TGTGCCAGCAGCTTAGTCGGACTAGTAAGCACAGATACGCAGTATTTT TRBJ2-3 16 TRBD2 - TRBV11-2
CASSLQLDTQYF TGTGCCAGCAGTTTGCAGTTGGATACGCAGTATTTT TRBJ2-3 12 - - TRBV28
CASSRGEVTYEQYF TGTGCCAGCAGTCGGGGTGAGGTTACCTACGAGCAGTACTTC TRBJ2-7 14 - - TRBV7-2
CASSLVGSGAPDTQYF TGTGCCAGCAGCTTAGTAGGTAGCGGGGCCCCTGATACGCAGTATTTT TRBJ2-3 16 TRBD2 few TRBV7-2
CASSKTGGSGNTIYF TGCGCCAGCAGCAAGACAGGGGGCTCTGGAAACACCATATATTTT TRBJ1-3 15 TRBD1 - TRBV5-1